This T cell receptor (beta chain) was obtained from a study of Graves' ophthalmopathy and Graves' hyperthyroidism. CDR3 length equals 15 residues. Germline trimming cut 0 bases from V and 4 bases from J; bases unmatched to any gene: 4. Germline loops: CDR1 SGHNT, CDR2 YYREEE (reference sequence). Beta-chain TCR CDR3 regions were amplified from RNA transcripts. Second-round multiplex PCR followed a first-round RT-PCR using HTBI primers. A single record per CDR3 protein comes from TCRdb applying MiXCR to the multiplex PCR reads. The sample yields almost 750,000 distinct CDR3 sequences, roughly 40% seen once.

The chain recombines TRBV5-4 with TRBJ1-5; 7 positions agree with TRBD1. Specimen: peripheral blood. The receptor's source is an adult man with Graves' ophthalmopathy. In DNA, the CDR3 is TGTGCCAGCAGCTTGGGGGGACAGCAAAATCAGCCCCAGCATTTT. Translating gives CASSLGGQQNQPQHF.